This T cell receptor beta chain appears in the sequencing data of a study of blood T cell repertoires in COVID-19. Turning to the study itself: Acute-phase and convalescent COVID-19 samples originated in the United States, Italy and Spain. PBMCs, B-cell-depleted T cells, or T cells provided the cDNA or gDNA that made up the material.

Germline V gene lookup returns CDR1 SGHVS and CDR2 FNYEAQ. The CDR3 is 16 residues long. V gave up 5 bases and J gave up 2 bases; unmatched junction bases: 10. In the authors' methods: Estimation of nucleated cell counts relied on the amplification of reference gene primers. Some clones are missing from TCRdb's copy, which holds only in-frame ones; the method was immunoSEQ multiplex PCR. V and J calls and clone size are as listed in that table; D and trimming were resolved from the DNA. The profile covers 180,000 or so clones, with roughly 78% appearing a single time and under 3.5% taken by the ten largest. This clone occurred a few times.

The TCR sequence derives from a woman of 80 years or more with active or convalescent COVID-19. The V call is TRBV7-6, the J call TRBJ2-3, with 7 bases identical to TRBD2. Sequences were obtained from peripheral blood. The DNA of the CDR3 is TGTGCCAGCAGCCCAAAAGGACTAGGGGACACAGATACGCAGTATTTT. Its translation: CASSPKGLGDTDTQYF.